The rows below give T cell receptor beta chains drawn from one sample of a study of T cell repertoires in cytomegalovirus infection. TCRdb re-analysed the reads in MiXCR, keeping a single row per CDR3 protein. The profile shows approximately 110,000 distinct CDR3 sequences, around 40% of them singletons. These TCRs' antigens remain unknown. The sample here was CD8+ T cells from cultured PBMCs, taken from culture after CMV antigen stimulation. These receptors all stem from a human donor in good health (CMV status not recorded). Some clones in this sample may be carry-over from other donors' samples. Each CDR3 is given with its conserved first and last residue. A D gene is named only where the DNA matches it firmly. Only part of the rows carry a size: once, few, many, or a class if the clone is expanded.

clone_size	d_call	cdr3_length	v_call	j_call	cdr3_nt	cdr3_aa
many	NA	14	TRBV7-2	TRBJ2-2	TGTGCCAGCACCCCAGACCGAAACACCGGGGAGCTGTTTTTT	CASTPDRNTGELFF
NA	NA	14	TRBV2	TRBJ2-7	TGTGCCAGCAGCAAGACAGCCAACTTGGGGGAGCAGTACTTC	CASSKTANLGEQYF
NA	TRBD1	18	TRBV7-9	TRBJ1-6	TGTGCCAGCAGCCCTCCGACAGGGGCCAGCTCCTATAATTCACCCCTCCACTTT	CASSPPTGASSYNSPLHF
NA	NA	13	TRBV6-6	TRBJ2-3	TGTGCCGTAGACGTCAGCCCCTCAGATACGCAGTATTTT	CAVDVSPSDTQYF
many	NA	15	TRBV7-2	TRBJ2-3	TGTGCCAGCAGCTTAGACAACTGGAGCACAGATACGCAGTATTTT	CASSLDNWSTDTQYF
NA	NA	12	TRBV5-1	TRBJ1-1	TGCGCCAGCAGGGAGTGGGGTGTTGAAGCTTTCTTT	CASREWGVEAFF
once	NA	17	TRBV24-1	TRBJ2-3	TGTGCCACCAGTGATTTGCAGGGGGGCTTTGGTACAGATACGCAGTATTTT	CATSDLQGGFGTDTQYF
once	NA	14	TRBV6-1	TRBJ1-2	TGTGCCAGCACCGCACCGGGAGGGAACTATGGCTACACCTTC	CASTAPGGNYGYTF
NA	NA	13	TRBV12-3/TRBV12-4	TRBJ1-1	TGTGCCAGCAGTGGGAATATGAACACTGAAGCTTTCTTT	CASSGNMNTEAFF
many	NA	13	TRBV7-8	TRBJ1-6	TGTGCCAGCAGCCTACAGGGTAATTCACCCCTCCACTTT	CASSLQGNSPLHF
once	NA	16	TRBV5-1	TRBJ2-2	TGCGCCAGCAGCTTGGCCTCACAGGGAATCACCGGGGAGCTGTTTTTT	CASSLASQGITGELFF
NA	TRBD2	16	TRBV9	TRBJ2-3	TGTGCCAGCAGGAGGGCTAGCGGGGGGGCAGCGGATACGCAGTATTTT	CASRRASGGAADTQYF
few	TRBD1	16	TRBV7-9	TRBJ2-7	TGTGCCAGCAGCTTAGCCACCGGGACAGGAACCTACGAGCAGTACTTC	CASSLATGTGTYEQYF
once	NA	15	TRBV28	TRBJ2-7	TGTGCCAGCAGCCCACCAGGAGGGGGGCTCTACGAGCAGTACTTC	CASSPPGGGLYEQYF
many	NA	13	TRBV12-3/TRBV12-4	TRBJ2-7	TGTGCCAGCAGTTTTGGGGTCTTCTACGAGCAGTACTTC	CASSFGVFYEQYF
NA	TRBD2	16	TRBV2	TRBJ2-3	TGTGCCAGCAGTGAATTCCGGGGGGGGCCCCCAGATACGCAGTATTTT	CASSEFRGGPPDTQYF